These 25 T cell receptor beta chains came from one sample sequenced in a study of monozygotic twins with inflammatory bowel disease. TCRdb reworked the 5' RACE reads into one entry per CDR3 protein, no DNA. The specimen's table records roughly 200,000 distinct CDR3 sequences. Material: blood. Source of these receptors: a human donor with ulcerative colitis or Crohn's disease, or a healthy co-twin of an affected twin (not recorded which).

This sequence joins TRBV27 and TRBJ2-7; TCRdb lists TRBD2, though no DNA is available to test this call. Germline CDR1 is MNHEY and CDR2 is SMNVEV (reference sequence). The CDR3 loop spans 15 amino acids. CDR3 in amino acids: CASSLGTSGAREQYF.

The V gene is TRBV7-6, the J gene TRBJ2-3; as DNA is missing, the TRBD2 call by TCRdb cannot be tested. Germline V gene lookup returns CDR1 SGHVS and CDR2 FNYEAQ. The CDR3 has 16 amino acids. CDR3 in amino acids: CASSFPSGEPPDTQYF.

The J gene is TRBJ1-1, the V gene TRBV18; the D gene TCRdb calls, TRBD1, cannot be checked with no DNA. This CDR3 spans 15 amino acids. Germline CDR1 and CDR2: KGHSH and LQKENI. The CDR3 region is CASSPLSGMNTEAFF.

V and J are TRBV4-1 and TRBJ1-5; TCRdb names TRBD1, which stays unverified in the absence of DNA. This CDR3 is 14 amino acids long. From germline, CDR1 is MGHRA and CDR2 YSYEKL. This CDR3 reads CASSQFTGDQPQHF.

The V and J genes are TRBV20-1 and TRBJ1-6. This CDR3 contains 16 residues. In germline, CDR1 is DFQATT, CDR2 SNEGSKA (reference sequence). The CDR3 reads CSAREWGSSYNSPLHF.

The rearrangement uses TRBV10-3 and TRBJ2-5; the TRBD2 assignment by TCRdb is unverifiable without DNA. Germline V lookup: CDR1 ENHRY, CDR2 SYGVKD. The CDR3 contains 12 residues. CDR3 in amino acids: CAIRAGKETQYF.

The chain is built from TRBV10-3 and TRBJ1-5; as DNA is missing, the TRBD1 call by TCRdb cannot be tested. The CDR3 has 14 amino acids. Germline loops: CDR1 ENHRY, CDR2 SYGVKD. CDR3 sequence reads: CAISADRGNQPQHF.

V gene TRBV5-1 combines with J gene TRBJ2-7; TCRdb calls TRBD1, which cannot be checked without DNA. The CDR3 has 16 residues. Germline V lookup: CDR1 SGHRS, CDR2 YFSETQ. This chain's CDR3 is CASSLVATGFTYEQYF.

V and J are TRBV14 and TRBJ1-2; TCRdb indicates TRBD1, and absent DNA this call remains unverified. The CDR3 has 15 residues. Germline-derived CDR1 and CDR2 are SGHDN and FVKESK. The CDR3 protein is CASSQDLFPGYGYTF.

The chain links TRBV7-2 to TRBJ2-1; TCRdb gives TRBD1 as the D gene, but with no DNA this cannot be confirmed. The germline V gene has CDR1 SGHTA and CDR2 FQGNSA. This CDR3 has 16 amino acids. This CDR3 is CASSLMGQSSYNEQFF.

V gene TRBV4-1 combines with J gene TRBJ2-3; checking the TCRdb D call of TRBD2 is not possible without DNA. Germline V gene sequence: CDR1 MGHRA, CDR2 YSYEKL. CDR3 length: 17 amino acids. The chain's CDR3 is CASSQVRTSGGGNTQYF.

This chain links TRBV2 with TRBJ1-1; the D call of TRBD1 rests on TCRdb alone, since no DNA is present to check it. Germline assignment: CDR1 SNHLY and CDR2 FYNNEI. CDR3 size: 13 residues. This CDR3 is CASSDRGRTEAFF.

The chain combines TRBV5-1 with TRBJ2-2. Per germline, CDR1 SGHRS and CDR2 YFSETQ. This CDR3 spans 16 amino acids. This chain's CDR3 is CASSLEVGLSSGELFF. The full variable domain, with the rest looked up from reference TRBV5-1 and TRBJ2-2, is KAGVTQTPRYLIKTRGQQVTLSCSPISGHRSVSWYQQTPGQGLQFLFEYFSETQRNKGNFPGRFSGRQFSNSRSEMNVSTLELGDSALYLCASSLEVGLSSGELFFGEGSRLTVL.

This chain connects TRBV12-3 or TRBV12-4 to TRBJ2-3; as DNA is missing, the TRBD2 call by TCRdb cannot be tested. This CDR3 has 18 amino acids. The CDR3 region is CASSLALTSGVFTDTQYF.

V gene TRBV12-3 or TRBV12-4 combines with J gene TRBJ1-4; the D call from TCRdb, TRBD1, cannot be confirmed without DNA. The CDR3 sequence is 15 residues long. CDR3 residues: CASSLTQVQGEKLFF.

The rearrangement uses TRBV7-9 and TRBJ2-2; TCRdb's D call, TRBD1, is unchecked because there is no DNA. CDR1 is SEHNR, CDR2 FQNEAQ, per germline (reference sequence). The CDR3 is made up of 16 amino acids. CDR3 region: CASSFQAGQNTGELFF.

J is TRBJ2-5 and V is TRBV6-5; the TCRdb call, TRBD1, lacks DNA for checking. The CDR3 has 13 residues. Germline V gene sequence: CDR1 MNHEY, CDR2 SVGAGI. The CDR3 loop reads CASSPLMKETQYF.

The V call is TRBV5-6, the J call TRBJ2-3. Germline V gene sequence: CDR1 SGHDT, CDR2 YYEEEE. This CDR3 spans 16 amino acids. CDR3 protein: CASSLVLAMSTDTQYF. The full variable domain, with the rest looked up from reference TRBV5-6 and TRBJ2-3, is DAGVTQSPTHLIKTRGQQVTLRCSPKSGHDTVSWYQQALGQGPQFIFQYYEEEERQRGNFPDRFSGHQFPNYSSELNVNALLLGDSALYLCASSLVLAMSTDTQYFGPGTRLTVL.

V is TRBV9 and J is TRBJ2-5; TCRdb reports TRBD1, a call that lacks DNA to check it against. The CDR3 covers 17 residues. Germline CDR1 is SGDLS and CDR2 is YYNGEE. CDR3: CASSVGFQGTLSETQYF.

V is TRBV28 and J is TRBJ2-7; TCRdb outputs TRBD2, but without DNA this stays unchecked. CDR1 is MDHEN, CDR2 SYDVKM, per germline. The CDR3 loop spans 14 amino acids. The CDR3: CASSHSAGSYEQYF.

The chain joins TRBV5-6 to TRBJ2-1; TCRdb gives TRBD1 as the D gene, but with no DNA this cannot be confirmed. Germline CDR1 SGHDT, CDR2 YYEEEE. The CDR3 is 16 residues long. Here the CDR3 reads CASSLGQGATIDEQFF.

The chain recombines TRBV12-3 or TRBV12-4 with TRBJ2-7; the D call from TCRdb, TRBD2, cannot be confirmed without DNA. CDR3 size: 15 residues. The CDR3 region is CASRIGLGELYEQYF.

The chain carries TRBV10-3 and TRBJ2-3; no DNA is available, so the TRBD1 call from TCRdb remains unchecked. The CDR3 extends over 13 amino acids. Germline assignment: CDR1 ENHRY and CDR2 SYGVKD. The CDR3 reads CAISTGGTDTQYF.

This rearrangement joins TRBV9 to TRBJ2-1; TCRdb picks TRBD2, but there is no DNA to check that call. Per germline, CDR1 SGDLS and CDR2 YYNGEE. CDR3 length: 16 residues. The CDR3 is CASSVVPSGVDNEQFF.

J is TRBJ1-1 and V is TRBV28. CDR1 and CDR2 from the germline V gene are MDHEN and SYDVKM. The CDR3 consists of 14 residues. CDR3 region: CASSFPDLNTEAFF.